The 13 T cell receptor beta chains given below trace back to one sample, sequenced in a study of Graves' ophthalmopathy and Graves' hyperthyroidism. Researchers took RNA transcripts and amplified TCR beta CDR3 regions from them. Scientists carried out first-round RT-PCR using HTBI primers and then a second-round multiplex PCR. TCRdb passed the multiplex PCR reads through MiXCR, listing each CDR3 protein once. The sample lists 230,000 or so distinct CDR3 sequences, approximately 42% occurring once. The sequencing input was peripheral blood. These receptors were taken from an adult man with Graves' ophthalmopathy.

This clonotype has a handful of counts. V and J are TRBV24-1 and TRBJ1-2, with 10 nucleotides matching TRBD1. Germline CDR1 reads KGHDR; CDR2 reads SFDVKD. With V trimmed by 5 bases and J by 2 bases, 7 bases remained unmatched. There are 16 residues in the CDR3. The CDR3: CATSGSGTGENYGYTF. The CDR3 region has the DNA TGTGCCACCAGTGGATCCGGGACAGGGGAAAACTATGGCTACACCTTC.

V gene TRBV6-1 combines with J gene TRBJ1-2, with D unresolved. Deletions cut 6 bases from V and 8 bases from J, with 13 bases between. The length of the CDR3 is 12 residues. Germline CDR1 and CDR2: MNHNS and SASEGT. CDR3 sequence reads: CASSQTREGYTF. Written as DNA, the CDR3 is TGTGCCAGCAGCCAGACTCGGGAGGGCTACACCTTC.

This clonotype came up a few times. The chain uses TRBV7-3 and TRBJ1-1; D unresolved. V was shortened by 5 bases and J by 8 bases, with 15 bases between the two germline ends. This CDR3 spans 13 amino acids. CDR1 and CDR2 from the germline V gene are SGHTA and FQGTGA. This chain's CDR3 is CASSLLVTSEAFF. CDR3 DNA: TGTGCCAGCAGCCTATTAGTGACTAGCGAAGCTTTCTTT. Drawing the rest from reference TRBV7-3 and TRBJ1-1, the complete variable domain is GAGVSQTPSNKVTEKGKYVELRCDPISGHTALYWYRQSLGQGPEFLIYFQGTGAADDSGLPNDRFFAVRPEGSVSTLKIQRTERGDSAVYLCASSLLVTSEAFFGQGTRLTVV.

The chain uses TRBV29-1 and TRBJ1-4; tentatively, D is TRBD1 (5 bases). Germline-derived CDR1 and CDR2 are SQVTM and ANQGSEA. CDR3 length equals 15 residues. V dropped 5 bases and J dropped 4 bases, with 17 bases sitting between them. The CDR3 sequence is CSVLVWGNGNEKLFF. CDR3 sequence (DNA): TGCAGCGTTTTAGTGTGGGGGAACGGTAATGAAAAACTGTTTTTT.

This rearrangement joins TRBV20-1 to TRBJ1-1, with 10 bases that match TRBD1. The CDR3 spans 15 residues. V was pared by 1 base and J by 7 bases, with 9 bases of the junction left unmatched. Germline CDR1 is DFQATT and CDR2 is SNEGSKA (reference sequence). CDR3 region: CSARGDRGKAGEAFF. The CDR3 DNA is TGCAGTGCTAGAGGGGACAGGGGCAAGGCTGGTGAAGCTTTCTTT.

This sequence joins TRBV12-3 or TRBV12-4 and TRBJ2-7; D is unclear. V gave up 6 bases and J gave up 2 bases, with 8 bases separating them. This CDR3 has 12 amino acids. The chain's CDR3 is CASRERTYEQYF. The CDR3 nucleotides are TGTGCCAGCAGAGAAAGGACCTACGAGCAGTACTTC.

As concerns this clonotype: Just one base apart from a much larger clone, this may be a read error. Lacking the conserved final phenylalanine or tryptophan, this CDR3 likely reflects a read error. The V call is TRBV20-1, the J call TRBJ1-2, with a tentative D call TRBD1 (6 bases). This CDR3 spans 13 amino acids. The V end lost 3 bases, the J end lost 4 bases, and 12 bases lay between the germline ends. Per germline, CDR1 DFQATT and CDR2 SNEGSKA (reference sequence). The CDR3 here is CSASTGRGYGYTS. The CDR3 region has the DNA TGCAGTGCTAGTACAGGGCGAGGCTATGGCTACACCTCC.

This clonotype was counted only a few times. The chain employs TRBV10-1 and TRBJ2-5, with a weak D call TRBD2 (6 bases). The germline V gene encodes CDR1 WNHNN and CDR2 SYGVQD (reference sequence). The length of the CDR3 is 13 residues. V lost 5 bases and J lost 4, with 11 bases in between. CDR3 in amino acids: CASSFLGGETQYF. The CDR3, as DNA: TGCGCCAGCAGTTTCCTCGGGGGAGAGACCCAGTACTTC.

The chain couples TRBV7-9 to TRBJ2-6; 7 bases match TRBD2. Germline values: CDR1 SEHNR, CDR2 FQNEAQ (reference sequence). The CDR3 covers 18 residues. J lost 0 bases, V lost 5 bases, and 10 bases had no gene match. The CDR3 DNA sequence: TGTGCCAGCAGCCCGACTAGCAATGGTTACTCTGGGGCCAACGTCCTGACTTTC. Residues: CASSPTSNGYSGANVLTF.

Ten or more counts support this clonotype. V usage is TRBV5-1 and J usage is TRBJ1-1; D unclear. CDR1 and CDR2 from the germline V gene are SGHRS and YFSETQ. The V and J ends lost 1 base and 3 bases respectively, with 7 bases between them. CDR3 length: 13 residues. CDR3 sequence reads: CASSLLLDTEAFF. The CDR3 DNA sequence: TGCGCCAGCAGCTTGCTGTTGGACACTGAAGCTTTCTTT. Full variable domain (remainder filled in from reference TRBV5-1 and TRBJ1-1): KAGVTQTPRYLIKTRGQQVTLSCSPISGHRSVSWYQQTPGQGLQFLFEYFSETQRNKGNFPGRFSGRQFSNSRSEMNVSTLELGDSALYLCASSLLLDTEAFFGQGTRLTVV.

The sample holds a few counts of this clonotype. This chain joins TRBV6-5 and TRBJ1-5, with D perhaps TRBD1 (6 bases). V was cut by 3 bases and J by 2 bases, with 11 bases left in between. Germline lookup yields CDR1 MNHEY and CDR2 SVGAGI. There are 15 residues in the CDR3. The CDR3 reads CASSYSGERNQPQHF. The CDR3 coding sequence is TGTGCCAGCAGTTATTCAGGGGAGCGCAATCAGCCCCAGCATTTT.

This clonotype showed up just a few times. The rearrangement uses TRBV12-3 or TRBV12-4 and TRBJ2-5, with TRBD1 matching over 7 bases. CDR3 size: 15 residues. J lost 4 bases, V lost 6 bases, and 11 bases had no gene match. DNA of the CDR3: TGTGCCAGCAGCCCGAGGACAGGCCAGGGAGAGACCCAGTACTTC. Its protein is CASSPRTGQGETQYF.

This clonotype was detected only once. The chain recombines TRBV20-1 with TRBJ2-3; D might be TRBD2 (5 bases). Germline-derived CDR1 and CDR2 are DFQATT and SNEGSKA (reference sequence). Trimming shortened V by 3 bases and J by 1 base, and 8 bases separated the two germline ends. The CDR3 is 13 residues long. The CDR3 loop reads CSARELGTDTQYF. Here the CDR3 DNA reads TGCAGTGCTAGGGAACTAGGCACAGATACGCAGTATTTT.